Presented here are 17 T cell receptor beta chains from one specimen sequenced in a study of blood T cells in healthy people across ages. Through a sample-barcoded 5' primer and a J-beta primer mix, a second PCR was run for about 6 to 12 cycles. TCRdb independently ran MiXCR on the 5' RACE reads; one entry per CDR3 protein. Of about 700,000 distinct CDR3 sequences detected, 32% appear once; the ten largest clones hold 15% to 17%. The source material was blood. The receptors originated from an elderly woman in good health.

There are many counts of this clonotype. The chain is built from TRBV5-1 and TRBJ2-7; 12 nucleotides align to TRBD1. Germline-derived CDR1 and CDR2 are SGHRS and YFSETQ. The CDR3 covers 15 residues. V gave up 4 bases and J gave up 6 bases; unmatched junction bases: 8. DNA for the CDR3: TGCGCCAGCAGCGTCTCGGGACAGGGGGCGGGCGAGCAGTACTTC. Its protein product is CASSVSGQGAGEQYF.

The chain uses TRBV2 and TRBJ2-2, with unresolved D. The CDR3 is 15 amino acids. Deletions cut 7 bases from V and 0 bases from J, with 12 bases between. The germline gives CDR1 SNHLY, CDR2 FYNNEI. CDR3 region: CASTRAGANTGELFF. The CDR3 DNA reads as TGTGCCAGCACAAGGGCAGGCGCGAACACCGGGGAGCTGTTTTTT.

The chain employs TRBV6-2 or TRBV6-3 and TRBJ2-5; maybe TRBD2 (6 bases). Germline CDR1 MNHEY, CDR2 SVGEGT. The length of the CDR3 is 15 residues. The V and J ends lost 6 bases and 5 bases respectively, with 19 bases between them. CDR3 region: CASSRTGLDRETQYF. CDR3 DNA sequence: TGTGCCAGCAGCAGGACGGGACTCGACCGGGAGACCCAGTACTTC.

At least ten counts were recorded for this clonotype. This chain connects TRBV2 to TRBJ1-2; D may be TRBD1 (6 bases). The CDR3 has 12 amino acids. CDR1 and CDR2 from the germline V gene are SNHLY and FYNNEI. The germline V and J ends were trimmed by 11 bases and 1 base, with 11 bases remaining between them. The chain's CDR3 is CAVRDNNYGYTF. Here the CDR3 DNA reads TGTGCCGTACGGGACAATAACTATGGCTACACCTTC.

The chain is built from TRBV20-1 and TRBJ2-1; maybe TRBD2 (6 bases). CDR1 is DFQATT and CDR2 is SNEGSKA in the germline V gene (reference sequence). V dropped 5 bases and J dropped 7 bases, with 15 bases sitting between them. The CDR3 totals 13 residues. Here the CDR3 DNA reads TGCAGTGCTCACGGGACGGGGAGGAATGAGCAGTTCTTC. Protein product: CSAHGTGRNEQFF.

This clonotype was seen repeatedly, ten times or more. This chain links TRBV7-2 with TRBJ2-1; D is unclear. The germline V and J ends were trimmed by 5 bases and 9 bases, with 14 bases remaining between them. Germline CDR1 is SGHTA and CDR2 is FQGNSA. The CDR3 is 13 residues long. CDR3 sequence reads: CASSQPLLSEQFF. The CDR3 DNA reads as TGTGCCAGCAGCCAGCCCCTCCTCTCTGAGCAGTTCTTC.

Comments on this clonotype: A much larger clone lies a single base off, so this may be a read error. The chain joins TRBV20-1 to TRBJ2-3, with TRBD2 identical over 13 bases. The CDR3 consists of 16 residues. The germline V gene encodes CDR1 DFQATT and CDR2 SNEGSKA (reference sequence). The V segment lost 6 bases and the J segment 0 bases; nucleotides outside the gene matches: 6. This CDR3 is CSASGTSGASTDTQYF. The CDR3, as DNA: TGCAGTGCGAGCGGGACTAGCGGGGCTAGCACAGATACGCAGTATTTT.

The chain recombines TRBV19 with TRBJ2-3, with 8 nucleotides matching TRBD1. The CDR3 runs 15 residues. V shed 4 bases and J 3 bases; nucleotides not matched to a gene: 6. Per the germline V gene, CDR1 is LNHDA and CDR2 is SQIVND (reference sequence). The CDR3 sequence is CASSTGQARTDTQYF. The CDR3 coding sequence is TGTGCCAGTAGTACGGGACAGGCGAGGACAGATACGCAGTATTTT. The complete variable domain, with remaining parts taken from reference TRBV19 and TRBJ2-3, reads DGGITQSPKYLFRKEGQNVTLSCEQNLNHDAMYWYRQDPGQGLRLIYYSQIVNDFQKGDIAEGYSVSREKKESFPLTVTSAQKNPTAFYLCASSTGQARTDTQYFGPGTRLTVL.

The chain joins TRBV15 to TRBJ1-5; no reliable D call. Looked up from germline, CDR1 is LNHNV and CDR2 is YYDKDF (reference sequence). This CDR3 contains 16 residues. Trimming shortened V by 0 bases and J by 7 bases, and 16 bases separated the two germline ends. The CDR3 DNA reads TGTGCCACCAGCAGAGATGAAGACCTTGGAGGGCAGCCCCAGCATTTT. It specifies CATSRDEDLGGQPQHF.

Ten or more counts support this clonotype. The V call is TRBV29-1, the J call TRBJ2-2; 10 bases are a match to TRBD2. Trimming took 4 bases from V and 4 from J; bases not matched to a gene: 6. This CDR3 has 15 amino acids. Germline CDR1 SQVTM, CDR2 ANQGSEA. This chain's CDR3 is CSVGLAGVSTGELFF. CDR3 coding DNA: TGCAGCGTTGGGCTAGCGGGGGTTTCCACCGGGGAGCTGTTTTTT.

This clonotype has a count of ten or more. The genes are TRBV12-3 or TRBV12-4 and TRBJ2-7; TRBD2 is a possible D gene (7 bases). The CDR3 contains 14 residues. V shed 7 bases and J shed 5 bases, with 18 bases lying between them. The CDR3 DNA sequence: TGTGCCAGCACCTCGGGGGGCCGTTCCCACGAGCAGTACTTC. Translating gives CASTSGGRSHEQYF.

This clonotype was counted at least ten times. The chain is built from TRBV7-2 and TRBJ2-7; D perhaps matches TRBD2 (5 bases). Trimming stripped 0 bases from V and 2 bases from J, with 11 bases between. Germline V CDR1 and CDR2: SGHTA, FQGNSA. There are 15 residues in the CDR3. Here the CDR3 reads CASSLAVAGAYEQYF. CDR3 nucleotide sequence: TGTGCCAGCAGCTTAGCGGTGGCGGGCGCCTACGAGCAGTACTTC.

The chain uses TRBV5-1 and TRBJ1-2, with 11 bases matching TRBD1. Per germline, CDR1 SGHRS and CDR2 YFSETQ. The CDR3 is made up of 17 amino acids. V dropped 2 bases and J dropped 8; count of bases not matched to a gene: 14. The CDR3 sequence is CASSLPGQGGILNGYTF. CDR3 in DNA: TGCGCCAGCAGCTTACCGGGACAGGGGGGGATATTGAACGGCTACACCTTC.

There are many counts of this clonotype. J is TRBJ2-3 and V is TRBV9, with 7 bases identical to TRBD1. The trim removed 3 bases at V and 8 bases at J, leaving 12 bases unmatched. The CDR3 consists of 15 residues. Looked up from germline, CDR1 is SGDLS and CDR2 is YYNGEE. Here the CDR3 DNA reads TGTGCCAGCAGCGCCCCCTCAGGGGGTGCCGGTACGCAGTATTTT. Its protein product is CASSAPSGGAGTQYF.

The rearrangement uses TRBV11-3 and TRBJ2-5; 8 nucleotides line up with TRBD1. CDR3 length equals 16 residues. Germline V gives CDR1 SGHNT, CDR2 YENEEA. With 0 bases clipped from V and 1 base from J, the junction kept 4 bases outside the gene matches. CDR3 sequence (DNA): TGTGCCAGCAGCTTAGACGACAGGGGCAGCCAAGAGACCCAGTACTTC. Amino acid sequence: CASSLDDRGSQETQYF.

V usage is TRBV7-2 and J usage is TRBJ2-7; D gene uncertain. CDR1 is SGHTA, CDR2 FQGNSA, per germline. The V and J ends lost 3 bases and 5 bases respectively, with 11 bases between them. The CDR3 is 13 amino acids. CDR3 protein: CASSFVASNEQYF. CDR3 nucleotide sequence: TGTGCCAGCAGCTTCGTAGCTAGTAACGAGCAGTACTTC.

J is TRBJ1-5 and V is TRBV12-3 or TRBV12-4, with a possible D match to TRBD1 (5 bases). There are 14 residues in the CDR3. Trimming cost V 6 bases and J 7 bases, with 16 bases left between them. This chain's CDR3 is CASSAGRGIQPQHF. In DNA, the CDR3 is TGTGCCAGCAGCGCGGGGAGGGGAATCCAGCCCCAGCATTTT.